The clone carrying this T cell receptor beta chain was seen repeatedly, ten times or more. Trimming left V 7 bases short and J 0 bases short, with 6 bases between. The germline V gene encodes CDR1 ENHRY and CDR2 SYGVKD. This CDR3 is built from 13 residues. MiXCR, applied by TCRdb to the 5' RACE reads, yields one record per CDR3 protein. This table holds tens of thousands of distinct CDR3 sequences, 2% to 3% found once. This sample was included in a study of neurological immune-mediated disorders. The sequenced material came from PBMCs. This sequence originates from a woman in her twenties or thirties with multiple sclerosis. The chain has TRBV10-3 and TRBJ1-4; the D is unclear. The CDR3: CAINSATNEKLFF. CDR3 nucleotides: TGTGCCATCAACAGTGCAACTAATGAAAAACTGTTTTTT.